This T cell receptor beta chain was sequenced during a study of blood T cell repertoires in COVID-19. Across the study: Acute and convalescent COVID-19 samples came from the United States, Italy and Spain. PBMCs, B-cell-depleted T cells, or T cells provided the cDNA or gDNA that made up the material.

CDR3 length: 15 residues. Germline V gives CDR1 MDHEN, CDR2 SYDVKM. With 9 bases removed from V and 2 bases from J, the gap between germline ends came to 19 bases. Study processing details: Estimation of nucleated cell counts was performed using reference gene primer amplification. Here immunoSEQ multiplex PCR was the method, and the copy in TCRdb shows in-frame clones only, minus some. V and J calls and clone size are given by that table; D and trimming were obtained from the DNA. This sample yields around 270,000 clones, of which around 82% are seen a single time; around 16% belongs to the top ten. This clone was counted once. One Seattle source followed patients from active infection through their disease course.

The V and J genes are TRBV28 and TRBJ2-5, with D possibly matching TRBD2 (7 bases). The sequence came from a person aged 65-85 years with COVID-19, enrolled during active disease. The sequenced sample consisted of peripheral blood. Here the CDR3 DNA reads TGTGCCAGTCGCAAGGGGGGGGGCTTTCAAGAGACCCAGTACTTC. It yields the protein CASRKGGGFQETQYF.